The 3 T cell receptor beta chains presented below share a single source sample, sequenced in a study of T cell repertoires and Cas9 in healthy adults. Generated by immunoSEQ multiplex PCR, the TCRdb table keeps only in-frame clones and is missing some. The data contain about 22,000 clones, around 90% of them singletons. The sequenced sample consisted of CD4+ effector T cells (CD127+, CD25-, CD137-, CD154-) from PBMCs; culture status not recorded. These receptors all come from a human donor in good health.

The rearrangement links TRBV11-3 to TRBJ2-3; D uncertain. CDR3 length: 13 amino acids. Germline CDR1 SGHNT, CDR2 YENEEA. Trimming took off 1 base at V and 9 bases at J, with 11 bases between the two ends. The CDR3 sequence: CASSLAPSDTQYF. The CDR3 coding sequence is TGTGCCAGCAGCTTAGCTCCTAGTGACACGCAGTATTTT.

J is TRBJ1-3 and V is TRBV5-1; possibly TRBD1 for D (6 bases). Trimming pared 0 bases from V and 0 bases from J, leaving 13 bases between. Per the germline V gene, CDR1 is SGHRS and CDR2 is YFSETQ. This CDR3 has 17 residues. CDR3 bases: TGCGCCAGCAGCTTGGGAAGGAACAGGGACTCTGGAAACACCATATATTTT. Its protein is CASSLGRNRDSGNTIYF.

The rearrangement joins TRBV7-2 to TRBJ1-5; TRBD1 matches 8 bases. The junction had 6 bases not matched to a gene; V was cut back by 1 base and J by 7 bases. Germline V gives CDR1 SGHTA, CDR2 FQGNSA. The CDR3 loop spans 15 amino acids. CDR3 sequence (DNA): TGTGCCAGCAGCTTAGGCCAGGGGGCGGGGCAGCCCCAGCATTTT. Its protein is CASSLGQGAGQPQHF. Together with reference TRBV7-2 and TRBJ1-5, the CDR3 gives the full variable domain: GAGVSQSPSNKVTEKGKDVELRCDPISGHTALYWYRQSLGQGLEFLIYFQGNSAPDKSGLPSDRFSAERTGGSVSTLTIQRTQQEDSAVYLCASSLGQGAGQPQHFGDGTRLSIL.